This T cell receptor (beta chain) was identified during a study of blood T cell repertoires in COVID-19. Across the study: Samples representing acute and convalescent COVID-19 were sourced from the United States, Italy and Spain. PBMCs, B-cell-depleted T cells, or T cells were the source of the cDNA or gDNA that made up the material.

The CDR3 consists of 16 residues. Germline V lookup: CDR1 LGHDT, CDR2 YNNKEL (reference sequence). J gave up 2 bases and V 1 base, and 6 bases lay outside the gene matches. Original handling: Reference gene primers were amplified, and this amplification served to estimate nucleated cell counts. Measured with immunoSEQ multiplex PCR; TCRdb has only the in-frame clones, and not every one. Clonal size and the V and J genes are those of that table, whereas D and trimming came from the DNA. The table lists about 65,000 clones, under 95% of them singletons. The V call is TRBV3-1 (or the pseudogene TRBV3-2), the J call TRBJ1-1; TRBD1 agrees at 8 bases. The sample taken for sequencing was peripheral blood. This clonotype was obtained from a man aged 65 to 85 with active COVID-19. In nucleotides, the CDR3 is TGTGCCAGCAGCCAAGGTACAGGGGGAGGAAACACTGAAGCTTTCTTT. Translating gives CASSQGTGGGNTEAFF.